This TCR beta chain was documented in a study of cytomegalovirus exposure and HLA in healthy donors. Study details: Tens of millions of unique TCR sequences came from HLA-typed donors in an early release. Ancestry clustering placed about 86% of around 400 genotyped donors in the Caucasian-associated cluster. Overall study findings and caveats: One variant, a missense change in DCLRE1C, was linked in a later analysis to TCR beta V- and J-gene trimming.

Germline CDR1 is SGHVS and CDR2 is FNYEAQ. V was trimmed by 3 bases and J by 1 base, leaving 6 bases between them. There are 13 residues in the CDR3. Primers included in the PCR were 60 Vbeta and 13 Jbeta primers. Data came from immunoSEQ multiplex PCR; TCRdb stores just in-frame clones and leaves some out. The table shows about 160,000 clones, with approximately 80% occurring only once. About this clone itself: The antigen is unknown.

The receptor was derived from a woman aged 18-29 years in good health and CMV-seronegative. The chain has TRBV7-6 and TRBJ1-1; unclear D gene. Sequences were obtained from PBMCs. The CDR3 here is CASSFGGNTEAFF. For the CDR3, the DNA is TGTGCCAGCAGCTTTGGCGGGAACACTGAAGCTTTCTTT.